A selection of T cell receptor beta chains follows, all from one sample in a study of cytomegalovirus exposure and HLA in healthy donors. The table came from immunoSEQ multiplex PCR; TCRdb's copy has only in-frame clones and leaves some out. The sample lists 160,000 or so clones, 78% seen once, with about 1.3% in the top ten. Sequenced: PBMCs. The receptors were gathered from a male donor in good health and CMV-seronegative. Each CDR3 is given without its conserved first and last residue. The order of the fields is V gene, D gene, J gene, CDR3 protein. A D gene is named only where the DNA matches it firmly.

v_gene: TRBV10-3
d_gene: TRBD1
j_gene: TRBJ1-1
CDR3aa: AISERTGRNTEAF

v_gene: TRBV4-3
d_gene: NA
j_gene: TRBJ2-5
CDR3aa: ASSQERLAWETQY

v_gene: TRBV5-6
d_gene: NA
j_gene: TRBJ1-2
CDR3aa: ASSQPTGYYGYT

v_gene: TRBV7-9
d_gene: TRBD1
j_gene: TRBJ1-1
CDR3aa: ASSGTVGGTEAF

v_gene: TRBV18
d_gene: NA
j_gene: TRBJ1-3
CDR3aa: ASSLGSGSGNTIY

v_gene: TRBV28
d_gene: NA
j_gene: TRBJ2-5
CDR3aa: ASSLTAETQY

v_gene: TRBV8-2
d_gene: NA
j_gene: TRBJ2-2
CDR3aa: GRRTGTGELF

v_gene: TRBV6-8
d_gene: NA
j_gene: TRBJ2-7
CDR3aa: AANSGHLLGQY

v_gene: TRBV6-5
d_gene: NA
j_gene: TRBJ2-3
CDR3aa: ASRPTSSQDTQY

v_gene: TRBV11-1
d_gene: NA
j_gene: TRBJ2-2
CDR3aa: ASRYRGGRTGELF

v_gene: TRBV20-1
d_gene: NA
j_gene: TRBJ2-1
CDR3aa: SAWRGGEQF

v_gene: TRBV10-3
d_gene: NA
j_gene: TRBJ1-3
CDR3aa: AISEFLGNTIY

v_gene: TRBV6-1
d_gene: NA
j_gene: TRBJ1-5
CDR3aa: ASSDWTARNQPQH

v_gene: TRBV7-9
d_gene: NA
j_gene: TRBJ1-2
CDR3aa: ASSLTSTAYYGYT

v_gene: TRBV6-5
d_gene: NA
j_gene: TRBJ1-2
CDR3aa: ASSYSKGNYGYT

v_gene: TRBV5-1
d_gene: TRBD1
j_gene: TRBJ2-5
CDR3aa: ASRSTGGAVRETQY

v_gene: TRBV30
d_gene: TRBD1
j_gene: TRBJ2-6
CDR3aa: AWSITGGFSGANVLT

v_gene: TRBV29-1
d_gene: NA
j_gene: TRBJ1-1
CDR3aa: SVEGQGAFEAF

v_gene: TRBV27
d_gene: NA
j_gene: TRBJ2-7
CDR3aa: ASSLELRHEQY

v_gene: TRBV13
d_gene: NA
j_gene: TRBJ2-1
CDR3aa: ASSLREDEQF

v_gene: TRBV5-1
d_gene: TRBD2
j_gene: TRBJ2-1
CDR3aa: ASSLVLASSYNEQF

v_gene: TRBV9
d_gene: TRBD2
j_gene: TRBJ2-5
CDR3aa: ASSPGTSGQETQY

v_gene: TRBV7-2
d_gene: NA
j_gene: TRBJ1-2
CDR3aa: ASSLGTANYGYT

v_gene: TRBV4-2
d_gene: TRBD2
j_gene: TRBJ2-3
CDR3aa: ASSQQPGTSVYTQY

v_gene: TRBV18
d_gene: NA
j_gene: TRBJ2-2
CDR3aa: ASSPREADTGELF

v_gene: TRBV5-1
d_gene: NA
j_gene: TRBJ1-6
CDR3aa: ASSQGSGSSPLH

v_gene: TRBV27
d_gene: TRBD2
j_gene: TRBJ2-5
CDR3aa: ASSHLGGETQY

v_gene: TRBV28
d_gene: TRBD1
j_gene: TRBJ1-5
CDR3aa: ASSLLRDRGEPQH

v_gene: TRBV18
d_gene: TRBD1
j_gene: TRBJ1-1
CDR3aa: ASSSQGPGNTEAF

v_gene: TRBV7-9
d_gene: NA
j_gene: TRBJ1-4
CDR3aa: ASSELGQATNEKLF

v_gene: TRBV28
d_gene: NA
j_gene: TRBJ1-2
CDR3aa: ASSSGEGSDGYT

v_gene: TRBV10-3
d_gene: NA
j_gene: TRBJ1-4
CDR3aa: AIRPGRGEKLF

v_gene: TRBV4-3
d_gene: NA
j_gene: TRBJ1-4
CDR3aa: ASSQGSGRVAEKLF

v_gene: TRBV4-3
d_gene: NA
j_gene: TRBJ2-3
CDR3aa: ASSQEGGYSTDTQY

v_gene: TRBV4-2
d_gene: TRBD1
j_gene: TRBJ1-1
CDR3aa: ASSQGGTGNTEAF

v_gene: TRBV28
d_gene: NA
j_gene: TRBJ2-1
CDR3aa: ASSLSLGYNEQF

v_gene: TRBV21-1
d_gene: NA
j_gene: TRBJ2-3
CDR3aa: ASSHAPSADTDTQY

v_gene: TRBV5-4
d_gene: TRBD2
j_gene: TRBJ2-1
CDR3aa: ASSDGTSRYNEQF

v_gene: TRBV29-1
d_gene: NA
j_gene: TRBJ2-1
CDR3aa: SAGKEDEQF

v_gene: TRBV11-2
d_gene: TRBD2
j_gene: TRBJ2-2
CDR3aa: ASSTLPLAGLGGELF

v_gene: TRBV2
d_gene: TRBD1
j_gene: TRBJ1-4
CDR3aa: ASSGKQGHLEKLF

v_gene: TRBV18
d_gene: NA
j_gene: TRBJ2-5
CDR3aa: ASSQNQGLETQY

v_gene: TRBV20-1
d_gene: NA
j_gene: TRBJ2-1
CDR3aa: SAQPVNEQF

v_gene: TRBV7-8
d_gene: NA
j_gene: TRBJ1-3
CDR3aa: ASSFSDRGPGNTIY

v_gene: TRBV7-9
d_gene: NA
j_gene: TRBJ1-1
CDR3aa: ASSLEAGSNAF

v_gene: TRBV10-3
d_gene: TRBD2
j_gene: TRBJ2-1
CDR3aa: AISESQRGGDEQF

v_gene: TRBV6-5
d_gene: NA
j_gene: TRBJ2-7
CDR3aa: ASRKSRTYEQY

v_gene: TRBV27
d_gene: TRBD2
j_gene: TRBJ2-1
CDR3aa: ASGGLAPNNEQF

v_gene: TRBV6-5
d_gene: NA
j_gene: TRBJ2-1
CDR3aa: ASSYTGTLDNEQF

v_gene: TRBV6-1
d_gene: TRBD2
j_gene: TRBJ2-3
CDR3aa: ASAGAIGTDTQY

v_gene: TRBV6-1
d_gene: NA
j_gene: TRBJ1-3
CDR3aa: ASIPRTSSGNTIY

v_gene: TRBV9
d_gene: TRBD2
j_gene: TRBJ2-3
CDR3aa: ASSPRAGGGTDTQY

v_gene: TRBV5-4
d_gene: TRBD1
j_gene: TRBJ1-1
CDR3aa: ASSRQGLMNTEAF

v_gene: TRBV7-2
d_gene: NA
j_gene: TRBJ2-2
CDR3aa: ASSSFSRRPGAGELF